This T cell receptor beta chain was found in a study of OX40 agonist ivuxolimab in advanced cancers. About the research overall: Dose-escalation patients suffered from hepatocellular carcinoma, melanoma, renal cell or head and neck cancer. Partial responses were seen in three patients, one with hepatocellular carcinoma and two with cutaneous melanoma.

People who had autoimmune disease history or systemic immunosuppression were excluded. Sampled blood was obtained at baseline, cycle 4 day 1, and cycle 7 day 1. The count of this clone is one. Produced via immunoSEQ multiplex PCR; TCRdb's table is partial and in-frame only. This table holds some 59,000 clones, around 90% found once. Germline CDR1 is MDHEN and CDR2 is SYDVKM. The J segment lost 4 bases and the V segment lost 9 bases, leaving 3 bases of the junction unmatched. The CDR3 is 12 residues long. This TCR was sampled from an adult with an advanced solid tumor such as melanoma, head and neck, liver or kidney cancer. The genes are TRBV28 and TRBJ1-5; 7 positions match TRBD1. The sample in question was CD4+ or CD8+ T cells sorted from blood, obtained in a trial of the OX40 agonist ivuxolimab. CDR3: CASETGNQPQHF. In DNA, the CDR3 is TGTGCCAGTGAGACAGGGAATCAGCCCCAGCATTTT.